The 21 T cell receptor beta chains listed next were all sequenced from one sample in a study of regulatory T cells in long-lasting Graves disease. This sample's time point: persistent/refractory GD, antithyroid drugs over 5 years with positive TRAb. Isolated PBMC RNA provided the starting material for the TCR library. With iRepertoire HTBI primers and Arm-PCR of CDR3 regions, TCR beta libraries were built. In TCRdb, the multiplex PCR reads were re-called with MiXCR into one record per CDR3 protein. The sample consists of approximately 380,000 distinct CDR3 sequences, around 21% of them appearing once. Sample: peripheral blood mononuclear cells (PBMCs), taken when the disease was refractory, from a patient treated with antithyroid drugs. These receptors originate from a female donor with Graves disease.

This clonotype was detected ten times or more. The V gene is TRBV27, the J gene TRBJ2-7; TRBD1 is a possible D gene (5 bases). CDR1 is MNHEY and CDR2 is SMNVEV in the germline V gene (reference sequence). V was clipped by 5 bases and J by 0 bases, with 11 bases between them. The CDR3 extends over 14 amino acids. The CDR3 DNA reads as TGTGCCAGCAGTCCGACGACAGACTCCTACGAGCAGTACTTC. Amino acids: CASSPTTDSYEQYF.

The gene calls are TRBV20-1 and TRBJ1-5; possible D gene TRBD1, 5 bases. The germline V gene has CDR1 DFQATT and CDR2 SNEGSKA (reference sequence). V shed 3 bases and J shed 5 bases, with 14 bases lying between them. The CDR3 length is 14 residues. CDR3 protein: CSASAFQGDQPQHF. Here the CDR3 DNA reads TGCAGTGCTAGCGCTTTCCAGGGCGATCAGCCCCAGCATTTT.

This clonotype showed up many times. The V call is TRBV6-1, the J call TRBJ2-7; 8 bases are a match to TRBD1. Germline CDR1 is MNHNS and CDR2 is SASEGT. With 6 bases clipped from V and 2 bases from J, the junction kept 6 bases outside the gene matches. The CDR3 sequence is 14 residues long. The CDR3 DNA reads TGTGCCAGCAGCCCTTACAGGGGGACCTACGAGCAGTACTTC. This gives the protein CASSPYRGTYEQYF.

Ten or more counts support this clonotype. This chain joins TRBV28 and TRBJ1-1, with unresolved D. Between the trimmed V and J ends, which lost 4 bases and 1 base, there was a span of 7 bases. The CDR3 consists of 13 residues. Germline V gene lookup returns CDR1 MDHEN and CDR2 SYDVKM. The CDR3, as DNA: TGTGCCAGCAGTTCGACACCGAACACTGAAGCTTTCTTT. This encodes CASSSTPNTEAFF.

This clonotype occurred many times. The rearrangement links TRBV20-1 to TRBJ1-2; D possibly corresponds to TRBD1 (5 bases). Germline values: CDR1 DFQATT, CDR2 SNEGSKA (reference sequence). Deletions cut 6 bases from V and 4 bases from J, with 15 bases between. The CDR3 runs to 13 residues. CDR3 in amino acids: CSAREEGGYGYTF. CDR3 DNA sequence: TGCAGTGCCAGGGAAGAGGGAGGCTATGGCTACACCTTC.

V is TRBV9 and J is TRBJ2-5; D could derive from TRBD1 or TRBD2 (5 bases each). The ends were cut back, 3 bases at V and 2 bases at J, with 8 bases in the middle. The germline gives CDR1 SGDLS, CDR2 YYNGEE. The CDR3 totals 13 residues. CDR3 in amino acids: CASSGGSQETQYF. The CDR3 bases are TGTGCCAGCAGCGGGGGGAGTCAAGAGACCCAGTACTTC.

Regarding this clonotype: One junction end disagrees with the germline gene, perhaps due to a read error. The CDR3 DNA sequence: TGTGCCAGCAGCTTCCGGAGGCCTGGGGCCAGCGTCCTGACTTTC. Its translation is CASSFRRPGASVLTF. This sequence joins TRBV7-2 and TRBJ2-6; tentatively, D is TRBD1 or TRBD2 (5 bases each). The CDR3 is 15 amino acids. Germline V CDR1 and CDR2: SGHTA, FQGNSA.

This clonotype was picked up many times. The CDR3 sequence: CASSMGAGFNQPQHF. CDR3 bases: TGTGCCAGTAGTATGGGGGCGGGGTTCAATCAGCCCCAGCATTTT. The V and J genes are TRBV19 and TRBJ1-5, with D possibly being TRBD1 (6 bases). Germline CDR1 and CDR2: LNHDA and SQIVND (reference sequence). Deletions cut 3 bases from V and 3 bases from J, with 12 bases between. The CDR3 spans 15 residues.

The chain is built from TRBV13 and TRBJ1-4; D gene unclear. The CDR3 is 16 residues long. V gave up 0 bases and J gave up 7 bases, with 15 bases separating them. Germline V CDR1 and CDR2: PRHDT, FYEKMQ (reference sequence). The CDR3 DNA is TGTGCCAGCAGCTTAGGGGAAAACGTAATAACTGAAAAACTGTTTTTT. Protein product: CASSLGENVITEKLFF.

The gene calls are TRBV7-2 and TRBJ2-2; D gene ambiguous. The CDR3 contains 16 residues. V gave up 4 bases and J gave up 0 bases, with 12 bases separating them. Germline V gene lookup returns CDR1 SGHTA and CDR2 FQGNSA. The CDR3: CASSYRTLANTGELFF. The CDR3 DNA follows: TGTGCCAGCAGCTACCGGACCCTGGCGAACACCGGGGAGCTGTTTTTT.

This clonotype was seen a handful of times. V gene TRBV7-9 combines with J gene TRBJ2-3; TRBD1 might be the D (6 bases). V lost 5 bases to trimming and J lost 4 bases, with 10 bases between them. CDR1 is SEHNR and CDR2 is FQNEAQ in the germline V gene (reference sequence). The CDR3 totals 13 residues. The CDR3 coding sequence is TGTGCCAGCAGCCCCAGGGGCCCAGATACGCAGTATTTT. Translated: CASSPRGPDTQYF.

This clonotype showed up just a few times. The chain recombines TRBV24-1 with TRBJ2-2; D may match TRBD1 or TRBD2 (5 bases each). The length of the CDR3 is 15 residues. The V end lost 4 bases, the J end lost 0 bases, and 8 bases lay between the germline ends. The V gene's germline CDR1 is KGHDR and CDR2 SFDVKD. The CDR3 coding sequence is TGTGCCACCAGTGAGGGGGACCCGAACACCGGGGAGCTGTTTTTT. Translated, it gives CATSEGDPNTGELFF.

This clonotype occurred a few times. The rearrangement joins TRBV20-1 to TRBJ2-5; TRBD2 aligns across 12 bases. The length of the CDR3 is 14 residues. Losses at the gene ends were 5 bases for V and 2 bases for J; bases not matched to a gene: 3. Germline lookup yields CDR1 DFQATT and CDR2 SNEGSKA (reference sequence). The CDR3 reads CSAFGLAGQETQYF. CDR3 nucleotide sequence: TGCAGTGCTTTTGGACTAGCGGGACAAGAGACCCAGTACTTC.

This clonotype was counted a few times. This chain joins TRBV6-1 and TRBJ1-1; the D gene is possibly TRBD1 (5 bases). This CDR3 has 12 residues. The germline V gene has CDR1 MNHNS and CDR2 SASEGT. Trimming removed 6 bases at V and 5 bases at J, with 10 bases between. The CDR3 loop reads CASRLQETEAFF. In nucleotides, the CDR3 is TGTGCCAGCAGGTTACAGGAGACTGAAGCTTTCTTT.

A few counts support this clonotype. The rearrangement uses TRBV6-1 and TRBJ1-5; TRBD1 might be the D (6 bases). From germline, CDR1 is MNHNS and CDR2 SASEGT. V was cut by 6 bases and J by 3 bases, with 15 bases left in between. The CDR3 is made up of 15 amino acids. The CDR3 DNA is TGTGCCAGCAGGTATAGTGGACAGATCAATCAGCCCCAGCATTTT. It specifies CASRYSGQINQPQHF.

In nucleotides, the CDR3 is TGTGCCAGCAGTTCTCCGGGACAGGGCACAGATACGCAGTATTTT. Residues: CASSSPGQGTDTQYF. This chain uses TRBV27 with TRBJ2-3, with 8 bases fitting TRBD1. Germline loops: CDR1 MNHEY, CDR2 SMNVEV (reference sequence). This CDR3 is 15 amino acids long. V shed 4 bases and J 1 base; nucleotides not matched to a gene: 4.

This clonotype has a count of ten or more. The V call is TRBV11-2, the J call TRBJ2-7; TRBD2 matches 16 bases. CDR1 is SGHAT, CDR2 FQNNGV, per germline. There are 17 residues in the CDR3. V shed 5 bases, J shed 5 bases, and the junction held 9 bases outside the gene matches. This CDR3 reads CASSLGTSGRAFDEQYF. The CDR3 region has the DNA TGTGCCAGCAGCCTCGGGACTAGCGGGAGGGCCTTTGACGAGCAGTACTTC.

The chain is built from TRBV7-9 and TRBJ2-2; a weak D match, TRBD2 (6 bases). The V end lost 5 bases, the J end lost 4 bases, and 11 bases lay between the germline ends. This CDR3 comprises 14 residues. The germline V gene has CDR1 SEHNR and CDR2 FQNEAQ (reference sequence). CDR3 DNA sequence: TGTGCCAGCAGCGGCCTAGCGTTCACCGGGGAGCTGTTTTTT. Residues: CASSGLAFTGELFF.

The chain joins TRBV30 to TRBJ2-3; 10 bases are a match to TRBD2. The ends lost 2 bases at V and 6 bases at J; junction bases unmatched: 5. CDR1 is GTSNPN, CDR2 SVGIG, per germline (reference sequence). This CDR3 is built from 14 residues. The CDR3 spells CAWSLAGALDTQYF. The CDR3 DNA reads TGTGCCTGGAGTCTAGCGGGAGCTCTTGATACGCAGTATTTT.

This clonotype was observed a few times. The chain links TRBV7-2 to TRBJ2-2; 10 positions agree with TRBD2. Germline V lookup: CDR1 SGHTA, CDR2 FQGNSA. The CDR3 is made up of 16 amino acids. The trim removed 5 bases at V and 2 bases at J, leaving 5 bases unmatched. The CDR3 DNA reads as TGTGCCAGCAGCCTCGGACTAGCGGTAAACACCGGGGAGCTGTTTTTT. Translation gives CASSLGLAVNTGELFF.

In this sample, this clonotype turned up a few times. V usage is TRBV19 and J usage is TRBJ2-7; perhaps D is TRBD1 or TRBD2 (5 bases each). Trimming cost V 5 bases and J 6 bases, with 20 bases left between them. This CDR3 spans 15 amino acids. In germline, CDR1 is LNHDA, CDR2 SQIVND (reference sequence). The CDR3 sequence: CASSPLGQGPFEQYF. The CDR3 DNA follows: TGTGCCAGTAGTCCTCTTGGGCAGGGACCGTTCGAGCAGTACTTC.